The clone carrying this T cell receptor beta chain was seen repeatedly, ten times or more. Its matching antigen is unknown. Time point meaning: longitudinal time-point 3. The unsorted libraries were prepared from 2 million PBMCs (stored at -80 C). The trim removed 4 bases at V and 5 bases at J, leaving 4 bases unmatched. The CDR3 length is 15 residues. Germline CDR1 is SGHRS and CDR2 is YFSETQ. The record originates from a study of neurological immune-mediated disorders. Study conclusions and caveats: Multiple sclerosis, the disease with the least TCR clonal expansion, fell below healthy controls, whereas HTLV-1-associated myelopathy showed the most.

The method for making cDNA was 5'RACE, and it used 10-nucleotide random UMIs. TCRdb reprocessed the 5' RACE reads with MiXCR, giving one entry per CDR3 protein. This sample yields more than 95,000 distinct CDR3 sequences, of which 9.5% to 14% are seen a single time; 2.5% to 4% belongs to the top ten. The chain couples TRBV5-1 to TRBJ2-2; the match to TRBD1 covers 11 bases. The specimen was PBMCs. This TCR was sampled from a female donor with HTLV-1-associated myelopathy (HAM/TSP). The CDR3 loop is CASSQGQGATGELFF. The CDR3 nucleotides read TGCGCCAGCAGCCAAGGACAGGGGGCGACCGGGGAGCTGTTTTTT.